A single sample gave rise to the 22 T cell receptor beta chains below, sequenced in a study of cytomegalovirus exposure and HLA in healthy donors (dated by TCRdb to 2015 to 2018). Library preparation used the immunoSEQ multiplex PCR assay. This immuneACCESS table, as held by TCRdb, lists in-frame sequences with V and J called but not all clones. Of the missing ones, under half trace to an unresolved V gene in checked studies; the others have no known cause. The sample profile shows some 150,000 clones; roughly 89% of them were found once. Jointly, the top ten make up about 10% of the sample. Sequenced: PBMCs. These receptors were obtained from a woman under 30 in good health and CMV-seropositive.

This chain uses TRBV19 with TRBJ1-5; TRBD1 matches 11 bases. Unmatched junction bases numbered 7, after V lost 7 bases and J lost 5 bases. CDR3 size: 15 residues. Germline CDR1 LNHDA, CDR2 SQIVND (reference sequence). In DNA, the CDR3 is TGTGCCAGTACCCTCGGGACAGGGGGATATCAGCCCCAGCATTTT. This gives the protein CASTLGTGGYQPQHF.

This clone was seen only a few times. The chain combines TRBV6-6 with TRBJ1-2, with D perhaps TRBD1 (6 bases). Germline lookup yields CDR1 MNHNY and CDR2 SVGAGI (reference sequence). V gave up 5 bases and J gave up 7 bases, with 14 bases separating them. This CDR3 has 13 amino acids. The CDR3 DNA follows: TGTGCCAGCAGTACTACAGGGTCGGGTGGCTACACCTTC. The encoded protein is CASSTTGSGGYTF.

CDR3 DNA sequence: TGTGCCAGCAGCTTAGTGAACTACGAGCTGAAGTTCTTC. Its protein is CASSLVNYELKFF. The chain joins TRBV7-9 to TRBJ2-1; D gene ambiguous. The CDR3 runs to 13 residues. The germline V and J ends were trimmed by 1 base and 14 bases, with 15 bases remaining between them. Per germline, CDR1 SEHNR and CDR2 FQNEAQ (reference sequence).

The genes are TRBV5-1 and TRBJ2-3, with 8 bases that match TRBD2. Trimming took 2 bases from V and 2 from J; bases not matched to a gene: 7. There are 16 residues in the CDR3. CDR1 SGHRS and CDR2 YFSETQ come from the germline V gene. CDR3 amino acids: CASSLFSGEITDTQYF. CDR3 sequence (DNA): TGCGCCAGCAGCTTATTTAGCGGGGAGATCACAGATACGCAGTATTTT.

This chain links TRBV6-5 with TRBJ1-1; TRBD1 agrees at 7 bases. CDR1 MNHEY and CDR2 SVGAGI come from the germline V gene. CDR3 length equals 12 residues. Germline trimming cut 7 bases from V and 3 bases from J; bases unmatched to any gene: 2. In nucleotides, the CDR3 is TGTGCCAGCATCCAGGGGGACACTGAAGCTTTCTTT. Protein sequence: CASIQGDTEAFF.

The rearrangement uses TRBV2 and TRBJ1-1, with D possibly TRBD1 on 6 matching bases. V lost 7 bases to trimming and J lost 1 base, with 16 bases between them. The CDR3 is 15 amino acids. Germline lookup yields CDR1 SNHLY and CDR2 FYNNEI. The CDR3 is CASTILLTGNTEAFF. CDR3 coding DNA: TGTGCCAGCACCATCCTGCTGACAGGGAACACTGAAGCTTTCTTT.

This rearrangement joins TRBV4-3 to TRBJ1-1; TRBD1 is a possible D gene (5 bases). V lost 0 bases to trimming and J lost 5 bases, with 16 bases between them. CDR3 length equals 16 residues. The germline CDR1 and CDR2 sequences are LGHNA and YSLEER. As DNA, the CDR3 is TGCGCCAGCAGCCAAGATCTTGCGGGGGGAGGGACTGAAGCTTTCTTT. The encoded protein is CASSQDLAGGGTEAFF.

The chain employs TRBV27 and TRBJ1-2; TRBD1 aligns across 7 bases. This CDR3 has 14 amino acids. Germline V gene data show CDR1 as MNHEY and CDR2 as SMNVEV (reference sequence). With 0 bases clipped from V and 7 bases from J, the junction kept 5 bases outside the gene matches. The CDR3 DNA follows: TGTGCCAGCAGTTTATCAGGGGGCGCCGGTGGCTACACCTTC. Its translation: CASSLSGGAGGYTF.

This clone was found once. This sequence joins TRBV10-3 and TRBJ2-7; 8 nucleotides agree with TRBD2. The V and J ends lost 2 bases and 7 bases, in that order; junction bases with no gene match: 13. Germline V gives CDR1 ENHRY, CDR2 SYGVKD. The CDR3 runs 16 residues. CDR3 region: CAISEPPGGVAGEQYF. DNA of the CDR3: TGTGCCATCAGTGAGCCCCCGGGGGGGGTGGCTGGGGAGCAGTACTTC.

The chain has TRBV5-1 and TRBJ2-5, with D maybe TRBD1 (5 bases). Germline V gene sequence: CDR1 SGHRS, CDR2 YFSETQ. This CDR3 has 18 residues. V was cut by 2 bases and J by 2 bases, with 22 bases left in between. The CDR3 is CASSFFSFDSRVQETQYF. CDR3 in DNA: TGCGCCAGCAGCTTTTTCAGCTTTGACAGTCGGGTTCAAGAGACCCAGTACTTC.

V usage is TRBV7-3 and J usage is TRBJ1-1, with 8 bases lining up with TRBD1. The CDR3 is 12 residues long. With 9 bases clipped from V and 5 bases from J, the junction kept 5 bases outside the gene matches. The germline CDR1 and CDR2 sequences are SGHTA and FQGTGA. For the CDR3, the DNA is TGTGCCAGTGGACAGGGTCGGACTGAAGCTTTCTTT. Translation: CASGQGRTEAFF.

A single count supports this clone. The gene calls are TRBV10-3 and TRBJ2-1; 8 bases are a match to TRBD1. The CDR3 has 14 amino acids. CDR1 ENHRY and CDR2 SYGVKD come from the germline V gene. The V segment lost 7 bases and the J segment 5 bases; nucleotides outside the gene matches: 7. This chain's CDR3 is CAINPQGADNEQFF. CDR3 DNA sequence: TGTGCCATCAACCCCCAGGGGGCGGACAATGAGCAGTTCTTC.

The chain recombines TRBV4-1 with TRBJ1-6; D call uncertain. Trimming took 0 bases from V and 10 from J, leaving 13 bases between them. Germline-derived CDR1 and CDR2 are MGHRA and YSYEKL. This CDR3 contains 15 residues. The CDR3 DNA follows: TGCGCCAGCAGCCAAGAGATGAACCCAGGCTCACCCCTCCACTTT. The encoded protein is CASSQEMNPGSPLHF.

The chain couples TRBV25-1 to TRBJ2-5; D gene ambiguous. Germline assignment: CDR1 MGHDK and CDR2 SYGVNS. This CDR3 is built from 13 residues. V gave up 4 bases and J gave up 0 bases, with 6 bases separating them. The CDR3 sequence: CASSGAYQETQYF. CDR3 coding DNA: TGTGCCAGCAGTGGGGCGTACCAAGAGACCCAGTACTTC.

J is TRBJ2-5 and V is TRBV6-5; a possible D gene is TRBD2 (5 bases). The ends were cut back, 5 bases at V and 1 base at J, with 8 bases in the middle. This CDR3 is built from 13 residues. CDR1 and CDR2 (germline): MNHEY, SVGAGI. CDR3 in DNA: TGTGCCAGCAGTGCGAGGGTCCAAGAGACCCAGTACTTC. This encodes CASSARVQETQYF.

The chain has TRBV28 and TRBJ2-3, with D possibly TRBD1 on 5 matching bases. The V and J ends lost 1 base and 6 bases respectively, with 14 bases between them. The CDR3 covers 15 residues. Looked up from germline, CDR1 is MDHEN and CDR2 is SYDVKM. The CDR3, as DNA: TGTGCCAGCAGTTTATTTGGCAGGGTGAGCGATACGCAGTATTTT. The encoded protein is CASSLFGRVSDTQYF. The variable domain in full, with the rest retrieved from reference TRBV28 and TRBJ2-3, is DVKVTQSSRYLVKRTGEKVFLECVQDMDHENMFWYRQDPGLGLRLIYFSYDVKMKEKGDIPEGYSVSREKKERFSLILESASTNQTSMYLCASSLFGRVSDTQYFGPGTRLTVL.

A single count supports this clone. The chain links TRBV10-1 to TRBJ2-7, with TRBD1 matching 7 bases. The trim removed 8 bases at V and 0 bases at J, leaving 10 bases unmatched. The germline gives CDR1 WNHNN, CDR2 SYGVQD (reference sequence). This CDR3 spans 15 amino acids. CDR3 sequence reads: CASAKGQWSSYEQYF. The CDR3 DNA follows: TGCGCCAGCGCGAAGGGACAGTGGAGCTCCTACGAGCAGTACTTC.

The table lists this clone with a count of one. V gene TRBV27 combines with J gene TRBJ2-3, with 7 bases fitting TRBD1. Looked up from germline, CDR1 is MNHEY and CDR2 is SMNVEV (reference sequence). The CDR3 consists of 15 residues. V dropped 6 bases and J dropped 2; count of bases not matched to a gene: 8. The CDR3 is CASRWTGSFTDTQYF. The DNA for the CDR3 is TGTGCCAGCAGGTGGACAGGTTCTTTCACAGATACGCAGTATTTT.

This chain joins TRBV27 and TRBJ2-3; TRBD2 matches at 8 bases. V dropped 0 bases and J dropped 6; count of bases not matched to a gene: 11. The germline CDR1 and CDR2 sequences are MNHEY and SMNVEV (reference sequence). The CDR3 extends over 17 amino acids. As DNA, the CDR3 is TGTGCCAGCAGTTTATCTCTCGGACTAGCCGTTAGGGATACGCAGTATTTT. Protein sequence: CASSLSLGLAVRDTQYF.

This chain links TRBV5-6 with TRBJ2-3, with TRBD2 matching 9 bases. There are 14 residues in the CDR3. From germline, CDR1 is SGHDT and CDR2 YYEEEE. V lost 7 bases and J lost 6; bases outside the gene matches: 9. The CDR3 sequence is CASLGGGAGDTQYF. CDR3 sequence (DNA): TGTGCCAGCCTCGGCGGGGGGGCCGGCGATACGCAGTATTTT.

The chain links TRBV11-2 to TRBJ1-6, with 7 bases matching TRBD1. V lost 4 bases to trimming and J lost 9 bases; unmatched junction nucleotides: 12. This CDR3 contains 16 residues. In germline, CDR1 is SGHAT, CDR2 FQNNGV. CDR3 sequence (DNA): TGTGCCAGCAGCTCTGGGGGGACAGAACGTTCTTCACCCCTCCACTTT. This translates into CASSSGGTERSSPLHF.

The chain uses TRBV5-1 and TRBJ1-1, with 10 bases matching TRBD1. The trim removed 3 bases at V and 10 bases at J, leaving 9 bases unmatched. CDR3 length equals 14 residues. From germline, CDR1 is SGHRS and CDR2 YFSETQ. CDR3 coding DNA: TGCGCCAGCAGCTCGACAGGGGGCCCTTCGGGAGCTTTCTTT. It codes for CASSSTGGPSGAFF.